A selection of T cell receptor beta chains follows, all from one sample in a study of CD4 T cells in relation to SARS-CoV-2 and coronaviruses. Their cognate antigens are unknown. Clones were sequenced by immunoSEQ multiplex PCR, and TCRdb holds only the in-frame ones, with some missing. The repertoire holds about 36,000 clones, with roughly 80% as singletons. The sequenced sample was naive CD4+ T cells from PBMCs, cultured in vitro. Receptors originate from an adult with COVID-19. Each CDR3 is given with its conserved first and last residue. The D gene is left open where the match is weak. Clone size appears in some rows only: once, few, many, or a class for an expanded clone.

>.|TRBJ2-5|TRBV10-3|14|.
TGTGCCATCAGTGAGGTTACCTTACAAGAGACCCAGTACTTC
CAISEVTLQETQYF
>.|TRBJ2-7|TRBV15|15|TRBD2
TGTGCCACCAGCGAGAGGACTAGCGGGAGCTACGAGCAGTACTTC
CATSERTSGSYEQYF
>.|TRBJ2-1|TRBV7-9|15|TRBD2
TGTGCCAGCAGCTTAGTCCTAGCGGGAGACAATGAGCAGTTCTTC
CASSLVLAGDNEQFF
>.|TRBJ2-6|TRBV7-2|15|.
TGTGCCAGCAGGAACCCAGGGGCCGGGGCCAACGTCCTGACTTTC
CASRNPGAGANVLTF
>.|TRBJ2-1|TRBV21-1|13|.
TGTGCCAGCAGCACAAGAATATACAATGAGCAGTTCTTC
CASSTRIYNEQFF
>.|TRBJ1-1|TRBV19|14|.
TGTGCCAGCATCCGGGGGGGTGGTATCACTGAAGCTTTCTTT
CASIRGGGITEAFF
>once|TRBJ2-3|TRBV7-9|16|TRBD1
TGTGCCAGCAGTTCCCATGCACAGGGGAGCACAGATACGCAGTATTTT
CASSSHAQGSTDTQYF
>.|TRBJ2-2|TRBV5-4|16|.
TGTGCCAGCAGCTTGTTGGGACAAATCCGTGGCGGGGAGCTGTTTTTT
CASSLLGQIRGGELFF
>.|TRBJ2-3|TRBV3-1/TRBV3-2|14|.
TGTGCCAGCAGCCAAGTTGGGGTCCTGGGTACGCAGTATTTT
CASSQVGVLGTQYF
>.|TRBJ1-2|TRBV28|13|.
TGTGCCAGCAGCCCCCCGGGGAACTATGGCTACACCTTC
CASSPPGNYGYTF
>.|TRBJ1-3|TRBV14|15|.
TGTGCCAGCAGCCAACAGGGGAGCTCTGGAAACACCATATATTTT
CASSQQGSSGNTIYF
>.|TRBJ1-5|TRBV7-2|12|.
TGTGCCAGCAGCTTAGCCGGTCAGCCCCAGCATTTT
CASSLAGQPQHF
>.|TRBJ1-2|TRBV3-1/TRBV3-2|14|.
TGTGCCAGCAGTAAAGGACATTCTAACTATGGCTACACCTTC
CASSKGHSNYGYTF
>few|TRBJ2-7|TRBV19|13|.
TGTGCCAGTAGTATTGGGCAGGCCCACGAGCAGTACTTC
CASSIGQAHEQYF
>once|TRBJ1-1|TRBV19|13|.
TGTGCCAGTAGCACCAACGGGCACACTGAAGCTTTCTTT
CASSTNGHTEAFF